The source of this T cell receptor beta chain is a study of T-cell memory formation after mild COVID-19. Study conclusions and caveats: Clones that shrank (day 15 to 85) were balanced CD4/CD8, whereas later expanders leaned CD4+.

The germline gives CDR1 ENHRY, CDR2 SYGVKD. The CDR3 length is 12 residues. V shed 5 bases and J shed 6 bases, with 9 bases lying between them. In this sample, this clonotype turned up a few times. The antigen is undetermined. Via MiXCR, TCRdb re-called the 5' RACE reads, giving one row per CDR3 protein. The sample carries approximately 190,000 distinct CDR3 sequences, around 17% recorded once. This rearrangement joins TRBV10-3 to TRBJ2-3; D is tentatively TRBD1 or TRBD2 (5 bases each). The receptor was derived from an adult woman who had mild COVID-19 (a few samples of this study predate the infection). Cell type and time point are not known. The specimen was PBMCs or a T cell subset sorted from them (not recorded which). As DNA, the CDR3 is TGTGCCATCAGTCCGGGGACCGATACGCAGTATTTT. Protein product: CAISPGTDTQYF.